The rows below give T cell receptor beta chains drawn from one sample of a study of control samples from healthy donors and cancer patients. Data came from immunoSEQ multiplex PCR; TCRdb stores just in-frame clones and leaves some out. The sample lists 130,000 to 150,000 clones, roughly 94% occurring once. The sample consisted of PBMCs. These receptor sequences come from a man aged 60 to 69 with colorectal cancer. Both conserved end residues are trimmed from each CDR3.

TRBV28	10	ASSPDNYGYT
TRBV18	12	ASSPREGDQPQH
TRBV28	11	ASRGFDTYEQY
TRBV7-8	11	ASSSREQGGYT
TRBV30	15	AFKGGQPRRSYNEQF
TRBV10-3	12	ATTSGGNYNEQF
TRBV7-2	13	ASSLGQAVSYEQY
TRBV15	11	ATSGGDTGELF
TRBV24-1	12	ATSDTTTGNTIY
TRBV30	12	AWSDGTSGDTQY
TRBV7-9	12	ASSAGTLEEPQH
TRBV10-2	12	ASIQRSGVTEAF
TRBV2	12	ASKQGPRPYEQY
TRBV30	14	AWSSSPRTGVQSYT
TRBV7-9	12	ASSWSVSGTEAF
TRBV10-3	13	ATLGISPENTEAF
TRBV12-3/TRBV12-4	11	ASSTGTAYEQY
TRBV6-2/TRBV6-3	17	ASSSLGGFSGGDTGELF
TRBV5-8	10	ASSVTGSPLH
TRBV18	13	ASSPRTDYNSPLH
TRBV7-2	15	ASSLSSGGGRTDTQY
TRBV29-1	14	SVVSWAGGLTDTQY
TRBV14	14	ASSPGTPFRGSPLH
TRBV5-1	12	ASSGQGPQETQY
TRBV19	13	ASSIGGSLNQPQH
TRBV30	12	AWDTWGAGNTIY
TRBV5-1	12	ASSSGGATDTQY
TRBV29-1	9	SVRGISEAF
TRBV9	13	ASSVGSGGNTEAF
TRBV2	10	ASKAAGSEQY
TRBV12-3/TRBV12-4	11	ASSFGRSTEAF
TRBV24-1	15	ATSDLGLAGSTDTQY
TRBV3-1/TRBV3-2	13	ASNPQRGRVETQY
TRBV24-1	12	ATSHRGSSYEQY
TRBV4-3	13	ASSQERTGDQPQH
TRBV18	13	ASSLLSGIGNEQY
TRBV6-5	13	ASSFSGRSSYEQY
TRBV5-6	15	ASSSGTGFYSNQPQH
TRBV6-4	13	ASTVGQDRGNTIY
TRBV7-8	11	ASSLDFTDTQY
TRBV4-3	12	ASSALAGSYEQY
TRBV11-2	15	ASSLDRGVGVNTEAF
TRBV4-1	14	ASSQASRTGKTEAF
TRBV4-1	12	ASSQRGELDTQY
TRBV30	11	AWGTGHQETQY
TRBV5-1	13	ASSPQGLPQETQY
TRBV4-1	13	ASSQAGINTGELF